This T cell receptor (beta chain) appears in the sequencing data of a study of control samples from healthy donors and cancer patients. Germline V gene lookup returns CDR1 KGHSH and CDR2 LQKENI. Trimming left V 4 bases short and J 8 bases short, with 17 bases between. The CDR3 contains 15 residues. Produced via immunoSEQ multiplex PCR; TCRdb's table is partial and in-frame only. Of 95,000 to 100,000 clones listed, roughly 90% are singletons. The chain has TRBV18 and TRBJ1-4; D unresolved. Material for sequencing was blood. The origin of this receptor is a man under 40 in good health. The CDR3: CASSLLAGDDEKLFF. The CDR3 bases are TGTGCCAGCTCACTCCTAGCTGGGGATGACGAAAAACTGTTTTTT.